Listed below are T cell receptor beta chains from one sample, sequenced in a study of T cells in Graves' hyperthyroidism and ophthalmopathy. TCRdb reanalysed the multiplex PCR reads using MiXCR and keeps one entry per CDR3 protein. The sample has a few hundred thousand distinct CDR3 sequences; about a sixth are singletons. Sequencing used blood. These receptors were taken from a middle-aged woman with Graves' ophthalmopathy. CDR3s include the opening cysteine and the closing phenylalanine or tryptophan. A D gene is named only where the DNA matches it firmly. Not every row has a clone size; where given, it reads once, few, many or a size class.

CASRQAYGTYGYTF	TGTGCCAGCAGGCAGGCTTACGGGACCTATGGCTACACCTTC	-	-	14	TRBV6-1	TRBJ1-2
CASSLSGGSPPDTQYF	TGCGCCAGCAGCTTGTCAGGGGGATCCCCCCCCGATACGCAGTATTTT	TRBD1	many	16	TRBV5-1	TRBJ2-3
CASSYSPTGNTEAFF	TGTGCCAGCAGTTACTCCCCGACAGGGAACACTGAAGCTTTCTTT	-	few	15	TRBV6-5	TRBJ1-1
CATSAQGTREQYF	TGTGCCACCTCGGCCCAAGGAACCCGCGAGCAGTACTTC	-	many	13	TRBV6-1	TRBJ2-7
CASTLRTGRNEQFF	TGTGCCAGCACCCTAAGGACAGGGAGAAATGAGCAGTTCTTC	TRBD1	many	14	TRBV28	TRBJ2-1
CASSQDATVEAFF	TGTGCCAGCAGCCAAGACGCGACAGTTGAAGCTTTCTTT	-	many	13	TRBV3-1	TRBJ1-1
CASSPPAGGTEAFF	TGTGCCAGCTCACCACCGGCAGGGGGGACTGAAGCTTTCTTT	TRBD1	many	14	TRBV18	TRBJ1-1
CASSLVFAGNTEAFF	TGTGCCAGCAGCTTGGTTTTCGCAGGAAACACTGAAGCTTTCTTT	-	many	15	TRBV5-6	TRBJ1-1
CAWRGWGFTGYTF	TGTGCCTGGAGAGGGTGGGGGTTTACTGGCTACACCTTC	-	many	13	TRBV30	TRBJ1-2
CASSYWRGYTF	TGTGCCAGCAGTTACTGGCGGGGCTACACCTTC	-	many	11	TRBV6-2/TRBV6-3	TRBJ1-2
CASSTYRGLAESYEQYF	TGTGCCAGCAGCACATATCGAGGACTAGCGGAGTCCTACGAGCAGTACTTC	TRBD2	many	17	TRBV11-2	TRBJ2-7
CASSLGAGVGGNEQFF	TGTGCCAGCAGCTTAGGAGCGGGAGTAGGTGGCAATGAGCAGTTCTTC	TRBD2	many	16	TRBV7-9	TRBJ2-1
CVSSSGGGNTIYF	TGTGTCAGCAGCTCGGGAGGGGGAAACACCATATATTTT	-	-	13	TRBV7-6	TRBJ1-3
CASSPKTRGEVYGYTF	TGTGCCAGCAGCCCGAAGACCAGGGGGGAGGTCTATGGCTACACCTTC	TRBD1	-	16	TRBV7-9	TRBJ1-2
CAISESAADQPQHF	TGTGCCATCAGTGAGTCGGCAGCCGATCAGCCCCAGCATTTT	-	many	14	TRBV10-3	TRBJ1-5
CASSVSGRARYNEQFF	TGTGCCAGCAGCGTCAGCGGGAGGGCCCGGTACAATGAGCAGTTCTTC	TRBD2	few	16	TRBV9	TRBJ2-1
CASSFRDQRYTF	TGTGCCAGCAGCTTCCGCGACCAACGCTACACCTTC	-	many	12	TRBV28	TRBJ1-2
CSAREEKGLNEQYF	TGCAGTGCTAGAGAGGAGAAGGGGCTCAACGAGCAGTACTTC	-	few	14	TRBV20-1	TRBJ2-7
CATSIGSVGNQPQHF	TGTGCCACCAGCATTGGGTCTGTGGGGAATCAGCCCCAGCATTTT	-	many	15	TRBV15	TRBJ1-5
CASREAGVDTEAFF	TGTGCCAGCAGAGAAGCAGGGGTTGACACTGAAGCTTTCTTT	-	few	14	TRBV6-1	TRBJ1-1
CSVEDSAETQYF	TGCAGCGTTGAGGACTCCGCAGAGACCCAGTACTTC	-	-	12	TRBV29-1	TRBJ2-5
CASSPGTSGRALNTGELFF	TGTGCCAGCAGCCCTGGGACTAGCGGGAGGGCCCTCAACACCGGGGAGCTGTTTTTT	TRBD2	many	19	TRBV11-3	TRBJ2-2
CASHNPGAPYNEQFF	TGTGCCAGCCACAATCCGGGGGCACCCTACAATGAGCAGTTCTTC	-	-	15	TRBV7-9	TRBJ2-1
CSASTGEGSPLHF	TGCAGTGCTAGCACAGGGGAGGGTTCACCCCTCCACTTT	TRBD1	many	13	TRBV20-1	TRBJ1-6
CASSEGVGTEAFF	TGTGCCAGCAGTGAAGGGGTTGGCACTGAAGCTTTCTTT	-	many	13	TRBV2	TRBJ1-1
CASSAGRESTDTQYF	TGTGCCAGCAGCGCGGGGCGGGAGAGCACAGATACGCAGTATTTT	TRBD2	many	15	TRBV11-2	TRBJ2-3
CASRSFYNEQFF	TGTGCCAGCCGCAGCTTCTACAATGAGCAGTTCTTC	-	few	12	TRBV12-3/TRBV12-4	TRBJ2-1
CSANDRDGTQYF	TGCAGTGCAAACGACAGGGATGGTACGCAGTATTTT	TRBD1	many	12	TRBV20-1	TRBJ2-3
CSVEVGLMNTEAFF	TGCAGCGTTGAAGTGGGTCTTATGAACACTGAAGCTTTCTTT	-	-	14	TRBV29-1	TRBJ1-1
CSALDSDTDTQYF	TGCAGTGCTCTGGACTCAGACACAGATACGCAGTATTTT	-	-	13	TRBV20-1	TRBJ2-3
CASRPHAMNTEAFF	TGTGCCAGCAGACCCCACGCTATGAACACTGAAGCTTTCTTT	-	once	14	TRBV3-1	TRBJ1-1
CASSEFTGTVPEAFF	TGTGCCAGCAGTGAATTTACCGGGACAGTGCCCGAAGCTTTCTTT	TRBD1	few	15	TRBV2	TRBJ1-1
CASSGGLAGGTGVETQYF	TGTGCCAGCAGTGGAGGACTAGCGGGGGGGACCGGGGTTGAGACCCAGTACTTC	TRBD2	-	18	TRBV2	TRBJ2-5
CASSSTSGTAYEQYF	TGTGCCAGCAGCTCGACTAGCGGGACTGCCTACGAGCAGTACTTC	TRBD2	-	15	TRBV13	TRBJ2-7
CASSLQQANYGYTF	TGCGCCAGCAGCTTGCAACAGGCTAACTATGGCTACACCTTC	-	-	14	TRBV5-1	TRBJ1-2
CASSQRPERTNTGELFF	TGCGCCAGCAGCCAACGGCCCGAGCGGACGAACACCGGGGAGCTGTTTTTT	-	few	17	TRBV4-1	TRBJ2-2
CASRLAGGLETQYF	TGTGCCAGCAGGCTAGCGGGGGGGCTAGAGACCCAGTACTTC	TRBD2	-	14	TRBV6-1	TRBJ2-5
CASSSTVTGGPNTGELFF	TGTGCCAGCAGCTCAACTGTTACAGGGGGCCCGAACACCGGGGAGCTGTTTTTT	TRBD1	many	18	TRBV11-2	TRBJ2-2
CAWSQGQGDQPQHF	TGTGCCTGGAGTCAGGGGCAGGGGGATCAGCCCCAGCATTTT	TRBD1	many	14	TRBV30	TRBJ1-5
CSASGGPNYNEQFF	TGCAGTGCTTCCGGGGGGCCGAACTACAATGAGCAGTTCTTC	-	few	14	TRBV20-1	TRBJ2-1
CSATLDNEQFF	TGCAGTGCCACTCTCGACAATGAGCAGTTCTTC	-	-	11	TRBV20-1	TRBJ2-1
CASRDDGDYNEQFF	TGCGCCAGCCGTGACGACGGGGACTACAATGAGCAGTTCTTC	-	few	14	TRBV10-2	TRBJ2-1
CASSLGQARDEQFF	TGTGCCAGCAGCTTGGGCCAGGCGCGCGATGAGCAGTTCTTC	-	-	14	TRBV7-9	TRBJ2-1
CASRRLIGLGFYGYTF	TGTGCCAGCAGACGTCTTATAGGACTCGGTTTCTATGGCTACACCTTC	-	-	16	TRBV5-8	TRBJ1-2
CASSLGLSAYNEQFF	TGTGCCAGCAGTTTAGGTCTGTCCGCGTACAATGAGCAGTTCTTC	-	many	15	TRBV27	TRBJ2-1
CASGATAGVLDTQYF	TGCGCCAGCGGAGCCACAGCGGGAGTTCTGGATACGCAGTATTTT	TRBD2	many	15	TRBV5-1	TRBJ2-3
CASSLTSGANTGELFF	TGTGCCAGCAGCCTAACTAGCGGGGCGAACACCGGGGAGCTGTTTTTT	TRBD2	many	16	TRBV18	TRBJ2-2
CASKGSGGRAHSGNTIYF	TGTGCCAGCAAAGGTTCAGGGGGACGTGCGCATTCTGGAAACACCATATATTTT	TRBD1	few	18	TRBV6-1	TRBJ1-3